These 13 T cell receptor beta chains share one sample of origin, sequenced in a study of CD8 T cells in ankylosing spondylitis. Findings and limits, study-wide: Typical of ankylosing spondylitis blood, it appeared, was a TCR beta motif of eight highly homologous variants.

Their recognized antigens are unknown. TCRdb fed the 5' RACE reads into MiXCR, producing one record per CDR3 protein. This sample has 200,000 to 250,000 distinct CDR3 sequences, with about 17% found just once. The sequencing input was blood, either unsorted or a sorted T cell fraction (not recorded which). The receptors stem from a male donor with ankylosing spondylitis.

The rearrangement joins TRBV27 to TRBJ2-7; D is perhaps TRBD1 (5 bases). The V gene's germline CDR1 is MNHEY and CDR2 SMNVEV (reference sequence). This CDR3 spans 14 amino acids. Trimming cost V 4 bases and J 1 base, with 11 bases left between them. The CDR3 DNA sequence: TGTGCCAGCAGTTCTCAGGGTTCGTCCTACGAGCAGTACTTC. The encoded protein is CASSSQGSSYEQYF.

The chain has TRBV27 and TRBJ2-7, with 8 bases fitting TRBD2. The V segment lost 2 bases and the J segment 5 bases; nucleotides outside the gene matches: 5. Per germline, CDR1 MNHEY and CDR2 SMNVEV (reference sequence). This CDR3 contains 14 residues. The CDR3 sequence: CASSLAGGFNEQYF. CDR3 DNA sequence: TGTGCCAGCAGTTTAGCGGGGGGTTTTAACGAGCAGTACTTC.

The chain carries TRBV12-3 or TRBV12-4 and TRBJ1-5; D is perhaps TRBD1 (6 bases). The CDR3 has 14 residues. V shed 6 bases and J shed 4 bases, with 13 bases lying between them. CDR3 bases: TGTGCCAGCAGCTTGGACAGTATAAATCAGCCCCAGCATTTT. Protein product: CASSLDSINQPQHF.

This clonotype was seen ten or more times. The rearrangement links TRBV7-9 to TRBJ2-3; D unclear. The CDR3 is made up of 12 amino acids. The V end was cut by 6 bases, the J end by 0 bases, with 4 bases between. Germline CDR1 SEHNR, CDR2 FQNEAQ (reference sequence). CDR3 in amino acids: CASRLSTDTQYF. In DNA, the CDR3 is TGTGCCAGCAGACTTAGCACAGATACGCAGTATTTT.

The chain links TRBV13 to TRBJ2-7; TRBD2 matches 8 bases. The V gene's germline CDR1 is PRHDT and CDR2 FYEKMQ (reference sequence). V was clipped by 7 bases and J by 4 bases; unmatched bases: 9. This CDR3 is 14 amino acids long. CDR3 sequence: CASTGGGMGYEQYF. The CDR3, as DNA: TGTGCCAGCACCGGGGGGGGGATGGGGTACGAGCAGTACTTC.

The chain combines TRBV5-6 with TRBJ1-5, with D unclear. The V gene's germline CDR1 is SGHDT and CDR2 YYEEEE. This CDR3 is 14 amino acids long. V lost 2 bases and J 0 bases, leaving 6 bases between the germline ends. The CDR3 protein is CASSLGTSNQPQHF. In DNA, the CDR3 is TGTGCCAGCAGCTTAGGCACTAGCAATCAGCCCCAGCATTTT.

The V gene is TRBV3-1, the J gene TRBJ1-5; D remains unclear. Germline V gives CDR1 LGHDT, CDR2 YNNKEL (reference sequence). The CDR3 covers 17 residues. The V end lost 1 base, the J end lost 7 bases, and 20 bases lay between the germline ends. Here the CDR3 DNA reads TGTGCCAGCAGCCAAGCTCTACGGTTTAGCGTCAGGCAGCCCCAGCATTTT. This translates into CASSQALRFSVRQPQHF.

The table lists this clonotype with a few counts. This chain connects TRBV6-1 to TRBJ2-3; maybe TRBD2 (7 bases). The CDR3 length is 19 residues. The germline V gene encodes CDR1 MNHNS and CDR2 SASEGT. Between the trimmed V and J ends, which lost 1 base and 2 bases, there was a span of 22 bases. CDR3 in DNA: TGTGCCAGCAGTGAAGAGGGAGTTATGTGGGGGGGCAACACAGATACGCAGTATTTT. Amino acid sequence: CASSEEGVMWGGNTDTQYF.

The chain is built from TRBV3-1 and TRBJ2-3, with TRBD2 matching over 7 bases. CDR1 LGHDT and CDR2 YNNKEL come from the germline V gene (reference sequence). The CDR3 loop spans 17 amino acids. The trim removed 0 bases at V and 0 bases at J, leaving 6 bases unmatched. CDR3 region: CASSQDGGGSSTDTQYF. The CDR3 DNA reads as TGTGCCAGCAGCCAAGATGGGGGGGGTTCTAGCACAGATACGCAGTATTTT.

The chain recombines TRBV12-3 or TRBV12-4 with TRBJ2-7; D might be TRBD2 (6 bases). The CDR3 length is 12 residues. V lost 8 bases and J 4 bases, leaving 12 bases between the germline ends. The CDR3 loop is CASGTGAYEQYF. The CDR3 DNA sequence: TGTGCCAGCGGGACTGGGGCTTACGAGCAGTACTTC.

The rearrangement joins TRBV2 to TRBJ2-5; D is undetermined. From germline, CDR1 is SNHLY and CDR2 FYNNEI. V lost 2 bases and J lost 1, with 5 bases in between. CDR3 length equals 13 residues. The CDR3 DNA reads as TGTGCCAGCAGTGAACAGGTCCAAGAGACCCAGTACTTC. This encodes CASSEQVQETQYF.

This clonotype was observed at least ten times. The chain joins TRBV20-1 to TRBJ2-5, with unresolved D. From germline, CDR1 is DFQATT and CDR2 SNEGSKA (reference sequence). The CDR3 length is 12 residues. With 3 bases removed from V and 5 bases from J, the gap between germline ends came to 10 bases. As DNA, the CDR3 is TGCAGTGCTAGCTTGGGTTCGGAGACCCAGTACTTC. This gives the protein CSASLGSETQYF.

This clonotype was counted only a few times. The gene calls are TRBV15 and TRBJ2-2; the D gene could be TRBD1 or TRBD2 (5 bases each). The ends were cut back, 0 bases at V and 6 bases at J, with 14 bases in the middle. Germline V gene lookup returns CDR1 LNHNV and CDR2 YYDKDF (reference sequence). This CDR3 has 16 residues. For the CDR3, the DNA is TGTGCCACCAGCAGAGAGTCTTGGGGGATCGCCGGGGAGCTGTTTTTT. Translating it yields CATSRESWGIAGELFF.